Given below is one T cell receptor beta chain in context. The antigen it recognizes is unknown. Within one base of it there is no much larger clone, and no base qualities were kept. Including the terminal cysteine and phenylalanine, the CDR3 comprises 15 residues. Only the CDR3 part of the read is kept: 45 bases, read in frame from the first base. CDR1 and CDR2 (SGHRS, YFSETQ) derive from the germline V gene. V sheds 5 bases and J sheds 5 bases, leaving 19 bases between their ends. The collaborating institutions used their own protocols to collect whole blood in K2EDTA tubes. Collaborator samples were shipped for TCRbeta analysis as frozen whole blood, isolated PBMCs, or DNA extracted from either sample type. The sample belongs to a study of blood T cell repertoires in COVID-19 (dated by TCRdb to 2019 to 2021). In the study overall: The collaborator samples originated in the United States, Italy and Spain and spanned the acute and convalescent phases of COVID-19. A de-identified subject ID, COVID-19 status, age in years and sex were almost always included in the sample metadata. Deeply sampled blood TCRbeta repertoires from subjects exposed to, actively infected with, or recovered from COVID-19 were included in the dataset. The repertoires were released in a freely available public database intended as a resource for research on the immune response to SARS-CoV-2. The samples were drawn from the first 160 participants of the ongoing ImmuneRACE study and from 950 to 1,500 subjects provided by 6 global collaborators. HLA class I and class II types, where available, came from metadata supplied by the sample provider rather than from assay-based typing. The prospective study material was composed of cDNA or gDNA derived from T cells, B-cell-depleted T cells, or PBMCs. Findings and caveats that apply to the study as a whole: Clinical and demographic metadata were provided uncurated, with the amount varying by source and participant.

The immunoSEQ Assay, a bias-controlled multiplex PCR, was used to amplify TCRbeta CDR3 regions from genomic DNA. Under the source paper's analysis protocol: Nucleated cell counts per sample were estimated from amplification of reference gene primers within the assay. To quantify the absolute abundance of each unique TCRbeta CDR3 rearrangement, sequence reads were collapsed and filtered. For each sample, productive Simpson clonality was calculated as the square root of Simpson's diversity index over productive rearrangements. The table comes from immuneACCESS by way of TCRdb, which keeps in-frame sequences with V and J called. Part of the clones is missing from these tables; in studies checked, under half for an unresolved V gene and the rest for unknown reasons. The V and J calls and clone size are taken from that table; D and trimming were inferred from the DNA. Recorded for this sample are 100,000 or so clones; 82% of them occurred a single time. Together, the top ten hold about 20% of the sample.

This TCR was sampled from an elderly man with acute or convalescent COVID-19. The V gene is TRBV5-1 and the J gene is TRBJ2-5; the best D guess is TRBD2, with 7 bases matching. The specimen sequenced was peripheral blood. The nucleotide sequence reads TGCGCCAGCAGGATAACGGGGGGCCTCGGGGAGACCCAGTACTTC. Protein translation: CASRITGGLGETQYF.